This T cell receptor beta chain was sequenced during a study of graft-versus-host responses after intestinal transplantation. On the study more broadly: Recipients had transplants, and these were multivisceral, liver-intestinal, or isolated intestinal. Study findings and constraints: Recipient-marrow GvH clones were detected, some having first appeared in ileum or blood.

A remark on this clone: Its antigen is unidentified.

This CDR3 is 17 amino acids long. Germline V CDR1 and CDR2: MNHNS, SASEGT. V shed 4 bases, J shed 2 bases, and the junction held 7 bases outside the gene matches. Libraries were prepared by immunoSEQ multiplex PCR; TCRdb keeps only in-frame clonotypes and omits some of them. The sample contains some 62,000 clones, roughly nine tenths of which appear only once. The chain uses TRBV6-1 and TRBJ2-1; 11 nucleotides line up with TRBD2. This clonotype was sampled from a human donor who was the organ donor for an intestinal transplant. The material was unstimulated CD8+ T cells sorted from spleen or lymph node cells, obtained before transplant. The CDR3 region has the DNA TGTGCCAGCAGTGGGACTCTACTAGCGGGAGCCTACAATGAGCAGTTCTTC. This codes for CASSGTLLAGAYNEQFF.